This T cell receptor beta chain was observed in a study of shared clonotypes between healthy human individuals. Study-level findings and limits: The sampled material consisted only of blood, and tissue repertoires are likely to differ.

Sequencing on ten immunoSEQ deep assay plates was performed for unsorted PBMC DNA. Authors' analysis steps: ImmunoSEQ supplied junction-only sequences lacking quality scores, so filtering was different. Some clones are missing from TCRdb's copy, which holds only in-frame ones; the method was immunoSEQ multiplex PCR. That table furnishes V, J and clone size, whereas the DNA furnished D and trimming. The repertoire has roughly 500,000 clones, 75% to 85% of them found once; the top ten carry 13%. Caucasian adults residing in Nashville, Tennessee made up all the donors. The germline V gene encodes CDR1 SGHRS and CDR2 YFSETQ. This CDR3 contains 13 residues. The ends were cut back, 0 bases at V and 6 bases at J, with 9 bases in the middle. About this clone itself: Its antigen is not known.

The sequence derives from a woman in her forties in good health. Some clones in this sample may be carry-over from other donors' samples. The V gene is TRBV5-1, the J gene TRBJ1-2; D gene ambiguous. The material sequenced was PBMCs. CDR3 DNA: TGCGCCAGCAGCTTGGCGAGTAATGATGGCTACACCTTC. Translated: CASSLASNDGYTF. Full variable domain (missing parts from reference TRBV5-1 and TRBJ1-2): KAGVTQTPRYLIKTRGQQVTLSCSPISGHRSVSWYQQTPGQGLQFLFEYFSETQRNKGNFPGRFSGRQFSNSRSEMNVSTLELGDSALYLCASSLASNDGYTFGSGTRLTVV.